This is a list of T cell receptor beta chains from one sample in a study of follicular helper T cells after annual influenza vaccination. The table came from immunoSEQ multiplex PCR; TCRdb's copy has only in-frame clones and leaves some out. The table records just over 8,500 clones, around 80% of them present only once. Sample: CXCR5+ CD38- circulating T follicular helper cells from blood, taken 7 days after influenza vaccination. These receptor sequences come from an adult who received the influenza vaccine. The CDR3 runs from the conserved cysteine through the conserved F or W. D genes are given only for firm matches.

cdr3_aa v_call d_call j_call
CASSAGLAEDQETQYF TRBV5-1 TRBD2 TRBJ2-5
CASSLGTVNQPQHF TRBV28 TRBD1 TRBJ1-5
CAISERTGLNEQFF TRBV10-3 TRBD1 TRBJ2-1
CASSPSRTGVFTF TRBV18 TRBD1 TRBJ1-2
CASSESATGELFF TRBV7-3 . TRBJ2-2
CASSETKSGGYNEQFF TRBV6-1 TRBD2 TRBJ2-1
CASSIFFEGASGRRACKTQYF TRBV19 TRBD2 TRBJ2-5
CSASPYEQYF TRBV20-1 . TRBJ2-7
CASSQDRFSSYEQYF TRBV4-1 . TRBJ2-7
CASELDSPGNTIYF TRBV2 . TRBJ1-3
CASSPRTGTNTEAFF TRBV5-5 TRBD1 TRBJ1-1
CASSLAGGGVEKLFF TRBV7-2 . TRBJ1-4
CASSLLGKTEAFF TRBV5-5 . TRBJ1-1
CASSDRTGGGELFF TRBV28 TRBD1 TRBJ2-2
CASSLRGGRANYEQYF TRBV7-2 . TRBJ2-7
CASSLGLANTDTQYF TRBV7-9 TRBD2 TRBJ2-3
CASSQIDTDTGELFF TRBV4-2 . TRBJ2-2
CASSFGGGPTGELFF TRBV5-4 TRBD2 TRBJ2-2
CASSWGPPVEETQYF TRBV5-5 . TRBJ2-5
CASSLARVQGPLNSPLHF TRBV7-2 . TRBJ1-6
CASRVMHQPQHF TRBV28 . TRBJ1-5
CASSLVGVSTDTQYF TRBV7-8 . TRBJ2-3
CASSRDRGTGELFF TRBV28 TRBD1 TRBJ2-2
CASSSTLGYTF TRBV6-1 . TRBJ1-2
CASSFGEKLFF TRBV7-9 . TRBJ1-4
CASSYAGQNQPQHF TRBV28 . TRBJ1-5
CASSLGASFSGANVLTF TRBV7-8 . TRBJ2-6
CASSKPGGQGTDTQYF TRBV5-1 TRBD1 TRBJ2-3
CASSLTGSVLEQFF TRBV5-6 . TRBJ2-1
CASSRTGFADTQYF TRBV5-5 . TRBJ2-3
CASSLGSGTEAFF TRBV5-6 . TRBJ1-1
CASNPGTSGVRVQYF TRBV7-9 TRBD2 TRBJ2-7
CASMASFGTDTQYF TRBV6-1 . TRBJ2-3
CASSFGGKGNQPQHF TRBV28 . TRBJ1-5
CASSTSSGVTDTQYF TRBV19 TRBD2 TRBJ2-3
CASIQGDNQPQHF TRBV28 TRBD1 TRBJ1-5
CASNRRRGQGGETQYF TRBV2 . TRBJ2-5
CASNLVLGTGAERAEAFF TRBV19 TRBD1 TRBJ1-1
CASSISGSRGPQHF TRBV19 . TRBJ1-5
CASSASGRAGADTQYF TRBV7-9 TRBD2 TRBJ2-3
CASSLAWRGNNEQFF TRBV5-1 . TRBJ2-1
CASSSTGTSGNEQFF TRBV5-1 TRBD2 TRBJ2-1
CASSLDGGLGNTIYF TRBV7-8 . TRBJ1-3
CASARGGGSGNTIYF TRBV5-4 . TRBJ1-3
CASSLSRGRGNTIYF TRBV27 TRBD1 TRBJ1-3